These 11 T cell receptor beta chains were sequenced from one sample in a study of early T cells in non-severe SARS-CoV-2 infection. TCRdb called the 5' RACE reads again in MiXCR, with one record for every CDR3 protein. Among about 80,000 distinct CDR3 sequences listed, 9.5% to 15% were seen once. Material: whole blood. These receptors came from an adult who was a healthcare worker with PCR-confirmed SARS-CoV-2 infection or an uninfected control (not recorded which).

This clonotype was found a few times. The rearrangement uses TRBV7-9 and TRBJ2-3, with D tentatively TRBD2 (6 bases). Trimming pared 4 bases from V and 2 bases from J, leaving 19 bases between. Germline-derived CDR1 and CDR2 are SEHNR and FQNEAQ (reference sequence). The CDR3 consists of 17 residues. CDR3 region: CASSSFSSVGATDTQYF. The CDR3 nucleotides are TGTGCCAGCAGCTCGTTTTCTAGCGTAGGAGCCACAGATACGCAGTATTTT.

The chain carries TRBV19 and TRBJ1-1; tentative D call: TRBD1 (5 bases). Between the trimmed V and J ends, which lost 7 bases and 1 base, there was a span of 10 bases. This CDR3 spans 13 amino acids. CDR1 is LNHDA and CDR2 is SQIVND in the germline V gene (reference sequence). CDR3 sequence reads: CASTVGGNTEAFF. The CDR3 DNA reads TGTGCCAGTACCGTCGGGGGGAACACTGAAGCTTTCTTT.

The chain recombines TRBV2 with TRBJ1-5; D is unclear. V gave up 2 bases and J gave up 0 bases, with 5 bases separating them. CDR1 is SNHLY, CDR2 FYNNEI, per germline. The CDR3 spans 14 residues. This CDR3 is CASSERNSNQPQHF. The CDR3 coding sequence is TGTGCCAGCAGTGAACGAAATAGCAATCAGCCCCAGCATTTT.

This clonotype was seen repeatedly, ten times or more. The V gene is TRBV19, the J gene TRBJ2-3; tentative D call: TRBD2 (7 bases). The germline V and J ends were trimmed by 2 bases and 2 bases, with 23 bases remaining between them. The germline gives CDR1 LNHDA, CDR2 SQIVND (reference sequence). CDR3 length: 19 residues. The CDR3 loop is CASSINRVSGEGYTDTQYF. For the CDR3, the DNA is TGTGCCAGTAGTATAAACAGGGTCTCTGGGGAGGGGTACACAGATACGCAGTATTTT.

This clonotype was observed at least ten times. The V and J genes are TRBV7-2 and TRBJ2-7; TRBD2 matches 9 bases. CDR3 length equals 15 residues. Germline V gene sequence: CDR1 SGHTA, CDR2 FQGNSA. V was clipped by 4 bases and J by 2 bases; unmatched bases: 6. The CDR3 nucleotides read TGTGCCAGCAGCTCCCGGGCGGGAGGGCCCTACGAGCAGTACTTC. Amino acid sequence: CASSSRAGGPYEQYF. The variable domain in full, completed from reference TRBV7-2 and TRBJ2-7, reads GAGVSQSPSNKVTEKGKDVELRCDPISGHTALYWYRQSLGQGLEFLIYFQGNSAPDKSGLPSDRFSAERTGGSVSTLTIQRTQQEDSAVYLCASSSRAGGPYEQYFGPGTRLTVT.

This clonotype was observed at least ten times. The chain is built from TRBV6-5 and TRBJ1-2; 9 bases line up with TRBD1. In germline, CDR1 is MNHEY, CDR2 SVGAGI. The CDR3 sequence is 18 residues long. Trimming took 0 bases from V and 4 from J; bases not matched to a gene: 12. The CDR3, as DNA: TGTGCCAGCAGTTACTCGCAAGGGACAGGGCCCTCTTTCTATGGCTACACCTTC. Translating it yields CASSYSQGTGPSFYGYTF.

This clonotype was recorded a few times. The chain links TRBV28 to TRBJ2-7; a possible D gene is TRBD2 (6 bases). This CDR3 has 15 residues. Germline V lookup: CDR1 MDHEN, CDR2 SYDVKM. V lost 2 bases and J lost 2, with 13 bases in between. CDR3: CASSLTAGRTYEQYF. As DNA, the CDR3 is TGTGCCAGCAGTTTAACGGCAGGGAGGACCTACGAGCAGTACTTC.

This clonotype was counted between two and nine times. The J gene is TRBJ2-2, the V gene TRBV28; perhaps TRBD2 as D (6 bases). CDR3 size: 13 residues. The germline CDR1 and CDR2 sequences are MDHEN and SYDVKM. The V and J ends lost 6 bases and 6 bases respectively, with 11 bases between them. This CDR3 reads CASRVGGPGELFF. Here the CDR3 DNA reads TGTGCCAGCAGGGTCGGGGGTCCCGGGGAGCTGTTTTTT.

This clonotype was seen a handful of times. The V call is TRBV4-1, the J call TRBJ2-3, with D unclear. V was shortened by 5 bases and J by 1 base, with 10 bases between the two germline ends. The CDR3 is 14 residues long. Germline assignment: CDR1 MGHRA and CDR2 YSYEKL. The CDR3 protein is CASSARFRTDTQYF. The CDR3 nucleotides are TGCGCCAGCAGCGCCCGCTTCCGCACAGATACGCAGTATTTT.

The chain employs TRBV29-1 and TRBJ1-1; no definite D call. The V end lost 4 bases, the J end lost 0 bases, and 12 bases lay between the germline ends. CDR1 and CDR2 from the germline V gene are SQVTM and ANQGSEA. The CDR3 runs to 14 residues. CDR3 DNA: TGCAGCGTTGGGGAGGGCGCCTTGAACACTGAAGCTTTCTTT. Its translation: CSVGEGALNTEAFF.

This clonotype showed up just a few times. The chain couples TRBV25-1 to TRBJ1-1; D is perhaps TRBD1 (6 bases). The germline gives CDR1 MGHDK, CDR2 SYGVNS. V lost 1 base and J 1 base, leaving 13 bases between the germline ends. The CDR3 length is 16 residues. This CDR3 reads CASSEFGGGRNTEAFF. The CDR3 nucleotides are TGTGCCAGCAGTGAATTTGGAGGGGGAAGGAACACTGAAGCTTTCTTT.